This TCR beta chain emerged from a study of Ad26.COV2.S vaccination and SARS-CoV-2 variants. The data were produced by immunoSEQ multiplex PCR, yet TCRdb's version contains in-frame clones alone and is incomplete. The sample carries more than 85,000 clones, 80% recorded once. The sequencing used peripheral blood, collected after recovery from COVID-19. The sequence came from a human donor who had recovered from COVID-19.

For the CDR3, the DNA is TGTGCCTGCAAAGCGGGGGAATGGGCAGATACGCAGTATTTT. It translates to CACKAGEWADTQYF. The V and J genes are TRBV30 and TRBJ2-3; 8 bases map to TRBD2. V dropped 6 bases and J dropped 4; count of bases not matched to a gene: 9. Germline V lookup: CDR1 GTSNPN, CDR2 SVGIG (reference sequence). This CDR3 spans 14 amino acids.